This TCR beta chain is drawn from a study of tumor-infiltrating lymphocytes in primary liver carcinoma. A constant-region primer served to make TCR beta cDNA from about 500 ng total RNA. Investigators got TCR beta libraries out of three nested multiplex PCR rounds, done with slightly modified ARM-PCR. For roughly 11 cycles apiece, the opening two PCR rounds ran with TRBV1-TRBV30 forward primers and a C-beta reverse primer. TCRdb re-analysed the multiplex PCR reads in MiXCR, keeping a single row per CDR3 protein. Among about 190,000 distinct CDR3 sequences listed, over 80% were seen once. CDR3 length equals 16 residues. Germline V gives CDR1 LGHNA, CDR2 YSLEER. Joint extraction of RNA and DNA used roughly 17-32 mg of bulk tissue that was unsorted.

The chain carries TRBV4-3 and TRBJ2-1; no clear D gene. The receptor was derived from a man between 35 and 55 years old with primary liver carcinoma and hepatitis B virus infection. The sequenced sample consisted of tumor tissue from primary liver carcinoma. CDR3 loop: CVRSQDPYSEYNVQFF. CDR3 sequence (DNA): TGCGTCAGAAGCCAAGATCCCTACTCAGAATACAATGTGCAATTCTTC.